This T cell receptor beta chain was identified during a study of shared clonotypes between healthy human individuals. Libraries were prepared by immunoSEQ multiplex PCR; TCRdb keeps only in-frame clonotypes and omits some of them. The sample has over 2 million clones; approximately 94% are singletons. Terminally differentiated effector memory CD45RA+ cells were left out of the naive CD8 fraction, which was CD45RO-negative and positively selected for CCR7. Donors were Caucasian adults residing in Nashville, Tennessee, USA. The CDR3 has 15 amino acids. The junction had 5 bases not matched to a gene; V was cut back by 5 bases and J by 4 bases. CDR1 is SGHAT, CDR2 FQNNGV, per germline. A remark on this clone: Its target is unknown.

Study-wide results and caveats: The sole specimen, blood, was sampled, and tissue repertoires likely differ.

What was sequenced was naive CD8+ T cells sorted from blood. The source is a man aged 18 to 30 in good health. V is TRBV11-2 and J is TRBJ2-5; 12 bases match TRBD2. The CDR3 coding sequence is TGTGCCAGCAGCCCTAGCGGGGGGGCCTTAGAGACCCAGTACTTC. It yields the protein CASSPSGGALETQYF.